This TCR beta chain stems from a study of blood T cell repertoires in COVID-19. Study at large: The United States, Italy and Spain were the sources of the acute and convalescent COVID-19 samples. PBMCs, B-cell-depleted T cells, or T cells were the source of the cDNA or gDNA that made up the material.

Per the authors' pipeline: Cell counts per sample came from amplifying reference gene primers. Assay: immunoSEQ multiplex PCR; the TCRdb copy retains only in-frame clones and omits some. V and J calls and clone size are as listed in that table; D and trimming were resolved from the DNA. The repertoire holds 300,000 or so clones, 85% to 90% seen once, with around 3.5% in the top ten. V dropped 0 bases and J dropped 2 bases, with 7 bases sitting between them. The CDR3 has 14 residues. CDR1 is LNHNV and CDR2 is YYDKDF in the germline V gene (reference sequence). The V gene is TRBV15, the J gene TRBJ1-1; D is unresolved. The source material was peripheral blood. The clonotype comes from a woman in her thirties or forties with acute or convalescent COVID-19. In nucleotides, the CDR3 is TGTGCCACCAGCAGAGAGGAGGGTAACACTGAAGCTTTCTTT. This gives the protein CATSREEGNTEAFF.